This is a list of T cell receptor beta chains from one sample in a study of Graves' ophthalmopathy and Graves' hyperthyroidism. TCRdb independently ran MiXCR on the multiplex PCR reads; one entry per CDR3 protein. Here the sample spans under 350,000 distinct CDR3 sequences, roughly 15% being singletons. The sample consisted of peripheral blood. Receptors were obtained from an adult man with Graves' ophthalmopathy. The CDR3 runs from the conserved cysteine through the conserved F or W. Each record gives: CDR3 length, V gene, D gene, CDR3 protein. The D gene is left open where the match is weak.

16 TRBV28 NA CASSLRYRGRIYGYTF
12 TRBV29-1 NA CSVEIMGVEAFF
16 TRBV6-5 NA CASSYWNRGGLETQYF
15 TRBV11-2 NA CASSLELAGLETQYF
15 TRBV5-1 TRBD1 CASSSSTGGGNEQYF
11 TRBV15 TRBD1 CATKDRGEQYF
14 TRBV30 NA CAWSGGQSNQPQHF
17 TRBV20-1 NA CSAANQGTRRNNSPLHF
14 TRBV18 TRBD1 CASSPGQGVGEQYF
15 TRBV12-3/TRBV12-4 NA CASSDTGSAYQPQHF
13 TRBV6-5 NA CASMFSRGYGYTF
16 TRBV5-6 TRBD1 CASSLLWDRANYGYTF
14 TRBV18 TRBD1 CASSPGTDTYEQYF
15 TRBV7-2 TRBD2 CASSGTGTRYYEQYF
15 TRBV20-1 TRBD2 CSARSTSGNPETQYF
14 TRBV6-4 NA CASSDSGRPYGYTF
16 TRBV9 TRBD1 CASSPSPGQGVETQYF
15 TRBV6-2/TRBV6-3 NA CASGRGGLSDQPQHF
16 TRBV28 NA CASTPLAGGQDSPLHF
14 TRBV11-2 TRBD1 CASSLGGTDTEAFF
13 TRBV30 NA CAWSLEQGAEAFF
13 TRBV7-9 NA CASSLEDSHEQYF
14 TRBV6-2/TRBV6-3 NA CASRAPAGSYGYTF
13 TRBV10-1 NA CASSSEGLRGYTF
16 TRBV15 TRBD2 CATSRTSGRYQETQYF
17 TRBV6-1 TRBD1 CASSTGGTLAGANVLTF
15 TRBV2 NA CASSEYPGDSQPQHF
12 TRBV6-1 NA CASSEPRTEAFF
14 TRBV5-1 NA CASSGGTPGNTIYF
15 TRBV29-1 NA CSVGIRRGPLYEQYF
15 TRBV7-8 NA CASSLGDTPNTEAFF
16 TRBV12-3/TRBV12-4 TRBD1 CASSPGQGSVNTEAFF
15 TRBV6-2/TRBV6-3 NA CASSYDDAGSYEQYF
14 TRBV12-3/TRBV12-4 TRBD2 CASSPSGGDYEQYF
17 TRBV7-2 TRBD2 CASSRDGLAGGLGEQYF
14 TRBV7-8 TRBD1 CASSLDTGVGGYTF
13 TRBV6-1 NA CASKDQNGYVQYF